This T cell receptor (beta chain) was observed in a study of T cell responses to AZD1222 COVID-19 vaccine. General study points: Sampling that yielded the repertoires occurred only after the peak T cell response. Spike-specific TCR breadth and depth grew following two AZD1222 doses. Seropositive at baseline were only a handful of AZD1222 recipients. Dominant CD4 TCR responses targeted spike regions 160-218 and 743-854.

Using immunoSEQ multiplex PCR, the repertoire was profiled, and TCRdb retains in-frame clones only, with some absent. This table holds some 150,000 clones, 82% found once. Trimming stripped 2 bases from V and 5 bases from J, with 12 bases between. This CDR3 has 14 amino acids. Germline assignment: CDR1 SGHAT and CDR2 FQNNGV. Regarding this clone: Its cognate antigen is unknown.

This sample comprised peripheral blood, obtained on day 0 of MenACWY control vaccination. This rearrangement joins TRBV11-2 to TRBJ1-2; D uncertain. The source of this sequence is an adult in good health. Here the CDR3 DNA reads TGTGCCAGCAGCTTAAGGGAGAATACTTATGGCTACACCTTC. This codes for CASSLRENTYGYTF.